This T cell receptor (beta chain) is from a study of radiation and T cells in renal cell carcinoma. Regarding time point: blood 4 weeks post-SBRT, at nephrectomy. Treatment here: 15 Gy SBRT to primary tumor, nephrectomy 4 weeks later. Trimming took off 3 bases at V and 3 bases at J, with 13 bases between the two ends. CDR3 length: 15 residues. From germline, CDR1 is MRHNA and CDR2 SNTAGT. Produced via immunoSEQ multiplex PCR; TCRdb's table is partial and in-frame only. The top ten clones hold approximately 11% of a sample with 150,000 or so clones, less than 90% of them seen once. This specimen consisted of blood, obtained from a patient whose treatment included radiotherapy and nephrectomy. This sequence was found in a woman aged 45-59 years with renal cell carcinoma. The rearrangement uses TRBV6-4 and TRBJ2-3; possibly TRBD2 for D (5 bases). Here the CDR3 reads CASSETGMSTDTQYF. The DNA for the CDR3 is TGTGCCAGCAGTGAAACCGGGATGTCAACAGATACGCAGTATTTT.